In this sample, the clone carrying this T cell receptor beta chain turned up a few times. This sample is part of a study of T cells after somatic rescue of genetic block. Profiling relied on immunoSEQ multiplex PCR, and the TCRdb table lists in-frame clones only, not all of them. The sample lists approximately 7,600 clones, about 80% occurring once. V lost 0 bases, J lost 4 bases, and 13 bases lay in between. The CDR3 consists of 15 residues. The germline V gene has CDR1 MNHNY and CDR2 SVGAGI (reference sequence). The material sequenced was peripheral blood mononuclear cells (PBMCs). The receptor comes from a boy aged 5-17 years. The chain couples TRBV6-6 to TRBJ2-7, with a possible D match to TRBD1 (6 bases). The CDR3 nucleotides are TGTGCCAGCAGTTACTCGCGGGCCAGGGGTTACGAGCAGTACTTC. It yields the protein CASSYSRARGYEQYF.